This T cell receptor beta chain was sequenced during a study of response to subunit inactivated influenza vaccine. Study-wide results and caveats: The authors suggested that every seasonal influenza vaccination recruits few new T cells.

This clonotype was counted at least ten times. The antigen is not known. TCRdb re-analysed the RT-PCR reads in MiXCR, keeping a single row per CDR3 protein. Here the sample spans more than 400,000 distinct CDR3 sequences, 6.5% to 8% being singletons. Losses at the gene ends were 1 base for V and 2 bases for J; bases not matched to a gene: 0. This CDR3 contains 13 residues. From germline, CDR1 is DFQATT and CDR2 SNEGSKA (reference sequence). Here the sequenced sample was PBMCs from blood, taken 23 to 25 months after vaccination. The TCR comes from a man between 45 and 75 years old who received an inactivated influenza vaccine. The chain has TRBV20-1 and TRBJ2-5, with 8 bases fitting TRBD1. The CDR3, as DNA: TGCAGTGCTAGAGGGACAGGGCAAGAGACCCAGTACTTC. This translates into CSARGTGQETQYF.